One and the same sample provided the 21 T cell receptor beta chains below, sequenced in a study of identifying expanded T cells in peripheral blood. Produced via immunoSEQ multiplex PCR; TCRdb's table is partial and in-frame only. The sample lists about 58,000 clones; roughly nine tenths were seen once. Sequenced: blood. Receptors were obtained from a person aged 18 to 70 in good health.

CDR3 DNA sequence: TGTGCCAGCTCACCACATAAGAACACTGAAGCTTTCTTT. It specifies CASSPHKNTEAFF. The chain carries TRBV18 and TRBJ1-1, with no clear D. V shed 1 base and J shed 1 base, with 4 bases lying between them. CDR3 length: 13 residues. The V gene's germline CDR1 is KGHSH and CDR2 LQKENI.

The chain uses TRBV19 and TRBJ2-5; 7 bases are a match to TRBD1. V trimming: 5 bases; J trimming: 5 bases; junction bases outside the gene matches: 8. The CDR3 spans 14 residues. CDR1 and CDR2 from the germline V gene are LNHDA and SQIVND (reference sequence). The chain's CDR3 is CASSGYRGIETQYF. In nucleotides, the CDR3 is TGTGCCAGTAGTGGATACAGGGGAATCGAGACCCAGTACTTC. Combining the CDR3 with reference TRBV19 and TRBJ2-5 gives the whole variable domain DGGITQSPKYLFRKEGQNVTLSCEQNLNHDAMYWYRQDPGQGLRLIYYSQIVNDFQKGDIAEGYSVSREKKESFPLTVTSAQKNPTAFYLCASSGYRGIETQYFGPGTRLLVL.

The chain employs TRBV5-5 and TRBJ1-2; 7 bases agree with TRBD1. Trimming removed 0 bases from V and 10 bases from J; junction bases left unmatched: 15. Germline values: CDR1 SGHKS, CDR2 YYEKEE (reference sequence). This CDR3 region has 16 residues. CDR3 nucleotides: TGTGCCAGCAGCTTGGTGGGAGGTGACAGGGAATTTTCCTACACCTTC. Amino acid sequence: CASSLVGGDREFSYTF.

The genes are TRBV27 and TRBJ1-1; 9 nucleotides line up with TRBD1. This CDR3 has 14 residues. V lost 2 bases and J lost 8; bases outside the gene matches: 6. Per the germline V gene, CDR1 is MNHEY and CDR2 is SMNVEV (reference sequence). The CDR3 loop is CASSLTGTGLEAFF. The CDR3 nucleotides are TGTGCCAGCAGTTTAACCGGGACAGGGCTCGAAGCTTTCTTT.

The chain recombines TRBV7-9 with TRBJ2-3; tentative D call: TRBD2 (5 bases). V was cut by 5 bases and J by 2 bases, with 14 bases left in between. Germline V gene lookup returns CDR1 SEHNR and CDR2 FQNEAQ (reference sequence). The CDR3 extends over 15 amino acids. The CDR3, as DNA: TGTGCCAGCAGCCCACCCCTAGCCTTCACAGATACGCAGTATTTT. This sequence encodes CASSPPLAFTDTQYF.

This CDR3 is CASSIDQGANYGYTF. DNA for the CDR3: TGTGCCAGTAGTATAGATCAGGGGGCGAACTATGGCTACACCTTC. The chain recombines TRBV19 with TRBJ1-2, with TRBD1 matching 8 bases. The CDR3 has 15 amino acids. Trimming took 0 bases from V and 2 from J; bases not matched to a gene: 2. Germline CDR1 LNHDA, CDR2 SQIVND (reference sequence).

This chain links TRBV28 with TRBJ1-5; the match to TRBD1 covers 8 bases. There are 14 residues in the CDR3. Germline V gene data show CDR1 as MDHEN and CDR2 as SYDVKM. The V and J ends lost 10 bases and 2 bases, in that order; junction bases with no gene match: 7. Here the CDR3 DNA reads TGTGCCACCGACAGGGGTCCAGGCAATCAGCCCCAGCATTTT. Protein: CATDRGPGNQPQHF.

This clone was found once. This chain links TRBV5-6 with TRBJ2-7; D is possibly TRBD2 (5 bases). V lost 0 bases and J 2 bases, leaving 15 bases between the germline ends. The CDR3 is 16 amino acids. CDR1 is SGHDT, CDR2 YYEEEE, per germline. The CDR3 DNA follows: TGTGCCAGCAGCTTGGCCGCAAAGCGGAGCACCTACGAGCAGTACTTC. Translation: CASSLAAKRSTYEQYF.

This clone has only one observation. The rearrangement links TRBV29-1 to TRBJ2-7; 7 positions match TRBD1. Germline V CDR1 and CDR2: SQVTM, ANQGSEA. The CDR3 runs 11 residues. After removal of 7 bases from V and 4 bases from J, the junction contained 4 bases not matched to a gene. CDR3 DNA sequence: TGCAGCGCGACAGGGCTATACGAGCAGTACTTC. Amino acid sequence: CSATGLYEQYF.

The chain uses TRBV28 and TRBJ2-7; tentative D call: TRBD1 (5 bases). V gave up 6 bases and J gave up 4 bases, with 16 bases separating them. Germline V gene lookup returns CDR1 MDHEN and CDR2 SYDVKM. CDR3 length: 14 amino acids. CDR3 sequence reads: CASSPRQKVYEQYF. CDR3 in DNA: TGTGCCAGCAGCCCTCGACAGAAAGTTTACGAGCAGTACTTC.

This rearrangement joins TRBV9 to TRBJ2-2, with D uncertain. The CDR3 runs to 13 residues. Per the germline V gene, CDR1 is SGDLS and CDR2 is YYNGEE. Trimming took 0 bases from V and 6 from J, leaving 6 bases between them. The CDR3 here is CASSVEIAGELFF. The CDR3 nucleotides are TGTGCCAGCAGCGTAGAGATAGCCGGGGAGCTGTTTTTT.

The V call is TRBV18, the J call TRBJ2-7; D unresolved. With 2 bases removed from V and 3 bases from J, the gap between germline ends came to 2 bases. The CDR3 length is 11 residues. Germline V lookup: CDR1 KGHSH, CDR2 LQKENI. CDR3 DNA sequence: TGTGCCAGCTCACCAGACTACGAGCAGTACTTC. This encodes CASSPDYEQYF.

The chain carries TRBV7-8 and TRBJ2-5; a possible D gene is TRBD1 (5 bases). The germline V gene has CDR1 SGHVS and CDR2 FQNEAQ. Trimming left V 4 bases short and J 4 bases short, with 13 bases between. CDR3 size: 14 residues. CDR3 DNA sequence: TGTGCCAGCAGCTCTCGGACATCCACAGAGACCCAGTACTTC. This gives the protein CASSSRTSTETQYF. Together with reference TRBV7-8 and TRBJ2-5, the CDR3 gives the full variable domain: GAGVSQSPRYKVAKRGQDVALRCDPISGHVSLFWYQQALGQGPEFLTYFQNEAQLDKSGLPSDRFFAERPEGSVSTLKIQRTQQEDSAVYLCASSSRTSTETQYFGPGTRLLVL.

J is TRBJ1-5 and V is TRBV2; D may be TRBD1 (6 bases). Germline V gene lookup returns CDR1 SNHLY and CDR2 FYNNEI. V lost 6 bases and J 6 bases, leaving 18 bases between the germline ends. The CDR3 runs to 15 residues. The CDR3: CASRAKTGLAQPQHF. The DNA for the CDR3 is TGTGCCAGCAGAGCTAAGACAGGTTTGGCTCAGCCCCAGCATTTT.

This clone has only one observation. In nucleotides, the CDR3 is TGTGCCAGCAGCTCGGTGGGCGGGAGCCTCGACGAGCAGTACTTC. Translating gives CASSSVGGSLDEQYF. The rearrangement uses TRBV5-4 and TRBJ2-7; TRBD2 matches 7 bases. Germline V lookup: CDR1 SGHNT, CDR2 YYREEE (reference sequence). Losses at the gene ends were 3 bases for V and 5 bases for J; bases not matched to a gene: 11. The CDR3 sequence is 15 residues long.

The CDR3 is CASSPRGRGVTEAFF. DNA for the CDR3: TGTGCCAGCAGTCCCAGGGGGCGGGGAGTCACTGAAGCTTTCTTT. The chain carries TRBV28 and TRBJ1-1; 8 bases are shared with TRBD1. J lost 4 bases, V lost 5 bases, and 9 bases had no gene match. Germline CDR1 and CDR2: MDHEN and SYDVKM. The CDR3 loop spans 15 amino acids.

This clone was detected only once. V is TRBV19 and J is TRBJ2-3; unclear D gene. V was trimmed by 0 bases and J by 2 bases, leaving 6 bases between them. Germline lookup yields CDR1 LNHDA and CDR2 SQIVND (reference sequence). CDR3 length: 14 residues. The CDR3: CASSIERNTDTQYF. For the CDR3, the DNA is TGTGCCAGTAGTATAGAAAGAAACACAGATACGCAGTATTTT.

DNA for the CDR3: TGTGCCAGCAGTTTGACTAGCGGGGGGGCCTACAATGAGCAGTTCTTC. Translation gives CASSLTSGGAYNEQFF. The chain recombines TRBV28 with TRBJ2-1, with TRBD2 matching 14 bases. Germline V gene sequence: CDR1 MDHEN, CDR2 SYDVKM. V shed 3 bases, J shed 2 bases, and the junction held 0 bases outside the gene matches. CDR3 size: 16 residues.

The chain carries TRBV6-6 and TRBJ2-1, with 8 positions matching TRBD2. V was clipped by 2 bases and J by 5 bases; unmatched bases: 5. CDR3 length: 15 residues. Germline assignment: CDR1 MNHNY and CDR2 SVGAGI (reference sequence). The CDR3 DNA follows: TGTGCCAGCAGTTACGCGGGGGGCGGACACAATGAGCAGTTCTTC. Translating it yields CASSYAGGGHNEQFF.

This chain connects TRBV12-1 to TRBJ2-1; the table calls TRBD2, which could not be checked here. TRBV12-1 is classified as a pseudogene. The CDR3 has 16 amino acids. In DNA form, the CDR3 reads TGTGCCAGCAGCTTTCCCACTAGCGGGAGGGCCCGAGAGCAGTTCTTC. Its translation is CASSFPTSGRAREQFF.

CDR3 DNA: TGTGCCAGTAGTGAGGGGCTGTCCCGAAATTTGAATGAGCAGTTCTTC. Residues: CASSEGLSRNLNEQFF. The chain combines TRBV19 with TRBJ2-1; the D gene could be TRBD1 or TRBD2 (5 bases each). Trimming took off 5 bases at V and 7 bases at J, with 21 bases between the two ends. Looked up from germline, CDR1 is LNHDA and CDR2 is SQIVND (reference sequence). The CDR3 has 16 residues.